This TCR beta chain stems from a study of T-cell memory formation after mild COVID-19. The V segment lost 6 bases and the J segment 0 bases; nucleotides outside the gene matches: 8. CDR1 SQVTM and CDR2 ANQGSEA come from the germline V gene. CDR3 length equals 15 residues. Barcoded TCR alpha and TCR beta cDNA libraries with UMIs came from 5'RACE using constant-segment primers. TCRdb itself ran the 5' RACE reads through MiXCR, one entry per CDR3 protein. Here the sample spans approximately 570,000 distinct CDR3 sequences, more than 15% being singletons. This clonotype was picked up a small number of times.

This sequence originates from an adult woman who had mild COVID-19 (a few samples of this study predate the infection). Cell type and time point are not known. This chain connects TRBV29-1 to TRBJ1-1; TRBD1 aligns across 9 bases. Sequenced material: PBMCs or a T cell subset sorted from them (not recorded which). The CDR3 is CSVLTGGGMNTEAFF. Here the CDR3 DNA reads TGCAGCGTCCTGACAGGGGGTGGAATGAACACTGAAGCTTTCTTT.